Listed here is a single T cell receptor (beta chain). Its antigen is unidentified. Profiling relied on immunoSEQ multiplex PCR, and the TCRdb table lists in-frame clones only, not all of them. There are 40,000 to 60,000 clones in the sample; 86% occur only once, and around 6.5% lies in the top ten. The data belong to a study of T cell responses to AZD1222 COVID-19 vaccine. Study-level results: Baseline testing showed seropositivity in only a handful of AZD1222 recipients. In a largely white British group with more females than males, clonal diversity was possibly underestimated. Samples come after the peak T cell response, not at day 14.

The source is an adult who received the AZD1222 COVID-19 vaccine. The source was peripheral blood, collected 28 days after the second AZD1222 dose.

As DNA, the CDR3 is TGTGCCAGCAGTTACTCTCTACATAACACCGGGGAGCTGTTTTTT. It encodes CASSYSLHNTGELFF. The V and J genes are TRBV6-2 or TRBV6-3 and TRBJ2-2; D not certain. Germline-derived CDR1 and CDR2 are MNHEY and SVGEGT. The CDR3 is made up of 15 amino acids. The V end lost 0 bases, the J end lost 2 bases, and 7 bases lay between the germline ends.